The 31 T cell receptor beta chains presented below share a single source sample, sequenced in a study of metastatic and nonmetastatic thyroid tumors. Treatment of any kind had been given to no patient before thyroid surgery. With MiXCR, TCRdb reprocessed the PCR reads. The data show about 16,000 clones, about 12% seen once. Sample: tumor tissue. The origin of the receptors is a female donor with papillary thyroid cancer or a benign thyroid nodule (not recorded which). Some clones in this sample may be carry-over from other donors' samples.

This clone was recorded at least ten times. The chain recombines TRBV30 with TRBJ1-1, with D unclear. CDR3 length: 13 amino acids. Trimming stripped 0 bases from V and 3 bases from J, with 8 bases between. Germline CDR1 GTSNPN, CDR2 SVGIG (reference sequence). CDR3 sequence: CAWSVQADTEAFF. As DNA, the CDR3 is TGTGCCTGGAGTGTTCAGGCCGACACTGAAGCTTTCTTT.

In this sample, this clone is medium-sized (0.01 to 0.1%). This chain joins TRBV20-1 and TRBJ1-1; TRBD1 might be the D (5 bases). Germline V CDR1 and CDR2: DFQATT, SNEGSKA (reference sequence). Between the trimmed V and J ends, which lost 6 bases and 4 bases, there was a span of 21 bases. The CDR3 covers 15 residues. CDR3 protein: CSANGLGHGGTEAFF. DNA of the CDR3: TGCAGTGCGAACGGGTTGGGGCATGGGGGCACTGAAGCTTTCTTT.

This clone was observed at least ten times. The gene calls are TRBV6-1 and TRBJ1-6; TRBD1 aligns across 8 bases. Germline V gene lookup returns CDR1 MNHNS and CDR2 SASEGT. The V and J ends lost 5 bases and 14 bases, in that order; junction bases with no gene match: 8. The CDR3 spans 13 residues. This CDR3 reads CASSSRGLEALHF. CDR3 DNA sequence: TGTGCCAGCAGTAGCAGGGGGCTAGAAGCCCTCCACTTT.

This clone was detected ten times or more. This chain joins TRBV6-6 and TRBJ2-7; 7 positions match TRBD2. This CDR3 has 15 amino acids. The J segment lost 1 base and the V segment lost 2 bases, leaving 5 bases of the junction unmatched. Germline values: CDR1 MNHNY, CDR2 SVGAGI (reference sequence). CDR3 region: CASSYVAGESYEQYF. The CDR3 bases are TGTGCCAGCAGTTACGTGGCGGGAGAGTCCTACGAGCAGTACTTC.

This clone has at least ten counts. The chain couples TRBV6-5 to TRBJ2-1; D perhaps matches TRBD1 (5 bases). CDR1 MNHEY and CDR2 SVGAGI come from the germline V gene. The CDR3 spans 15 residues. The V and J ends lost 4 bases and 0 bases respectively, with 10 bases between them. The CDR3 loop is CASSSRVSSYNEQFF. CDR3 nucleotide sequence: TGTGCCAGCAGTTCCAGGGTCAGCTCCTACAATGAGCAGTTCTTC.

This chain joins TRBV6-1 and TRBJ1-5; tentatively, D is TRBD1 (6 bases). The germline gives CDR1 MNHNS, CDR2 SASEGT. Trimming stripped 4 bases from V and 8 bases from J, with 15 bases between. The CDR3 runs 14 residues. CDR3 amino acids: CASSGQVIGEPQHF. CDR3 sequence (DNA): TGTGCCAGCAGTGGACAGGTTATAGGGGAGCCCCAGCATTTT.

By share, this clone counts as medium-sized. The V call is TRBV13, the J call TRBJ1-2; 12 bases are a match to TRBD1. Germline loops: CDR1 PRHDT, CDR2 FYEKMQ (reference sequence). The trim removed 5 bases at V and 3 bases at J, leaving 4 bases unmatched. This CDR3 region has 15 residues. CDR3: CASSRRDRGHYGYTF. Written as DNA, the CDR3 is TGTGCCAGCAGCCGCCGGGACAGGGGGCACTATGGCTACACCTTC.

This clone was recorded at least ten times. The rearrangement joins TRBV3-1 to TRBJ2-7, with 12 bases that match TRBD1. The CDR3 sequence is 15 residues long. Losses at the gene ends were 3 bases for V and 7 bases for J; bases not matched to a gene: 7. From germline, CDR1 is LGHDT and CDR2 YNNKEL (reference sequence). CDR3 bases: TGTGCCAGCAGCCAGGGGGGACAGGGGGCAGGGGAGCAGTACTTC. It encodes CASSQGGQGAGEQYF.

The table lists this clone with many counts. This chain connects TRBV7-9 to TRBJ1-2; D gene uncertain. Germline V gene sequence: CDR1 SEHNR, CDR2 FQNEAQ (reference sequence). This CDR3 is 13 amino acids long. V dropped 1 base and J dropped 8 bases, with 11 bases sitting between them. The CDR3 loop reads CASSLENGAGYTF. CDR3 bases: TGTGCCAGCAGCTTAGAGAACGGCGCGGGCTACACCTTC.

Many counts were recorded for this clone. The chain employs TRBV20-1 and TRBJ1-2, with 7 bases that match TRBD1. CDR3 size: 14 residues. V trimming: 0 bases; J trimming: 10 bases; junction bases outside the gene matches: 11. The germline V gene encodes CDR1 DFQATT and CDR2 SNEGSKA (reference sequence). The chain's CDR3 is CSARDRGGEKVYTF. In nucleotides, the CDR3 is TGCAGTGCTAGAGATCGAGGGGGCGAGAAGGTCTACACCTTC.

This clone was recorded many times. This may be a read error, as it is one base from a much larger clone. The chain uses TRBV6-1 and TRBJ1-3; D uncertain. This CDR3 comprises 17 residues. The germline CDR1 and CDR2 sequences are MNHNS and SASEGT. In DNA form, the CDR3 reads TGTGCCAGCAGATGGGGTCGGGCTTCCCCCTCTGGAAACACCACATATTTT. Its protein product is CASRWGRASPSGNTTYF.

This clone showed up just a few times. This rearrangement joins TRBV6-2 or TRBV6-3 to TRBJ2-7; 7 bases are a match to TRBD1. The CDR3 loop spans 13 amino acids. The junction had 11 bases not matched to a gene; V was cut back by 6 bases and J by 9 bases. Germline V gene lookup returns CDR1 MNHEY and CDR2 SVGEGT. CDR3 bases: TGTGCCAGCAGCTCCGGGACAGAGGTTGGGCAGTACTTC. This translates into CASSSGTEVGQYF.

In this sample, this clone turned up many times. CDR3 DNA: TGTGCCTGGGAGGGACTAGCGGCCCACGGTGAGCAGTTCTTC. It translates to CAWEGLAAHGEQFF. The V gene is TRBV30, the J gene TRBJ2-1, with TRBD2 matching 11 bases. The V segment lost 5 bases and the J segment 9 bases; nucleotides outside the gene matches: 9. Germline CDR1 GTSNPN, CDR2 SVGIG (reference sequence). The CDR3 has 14 residues.

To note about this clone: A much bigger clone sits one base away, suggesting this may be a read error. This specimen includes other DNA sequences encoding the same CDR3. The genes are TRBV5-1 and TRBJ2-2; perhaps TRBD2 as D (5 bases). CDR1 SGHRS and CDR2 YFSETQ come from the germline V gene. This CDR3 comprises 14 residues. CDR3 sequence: CASSQSTNTGELFF. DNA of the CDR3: TGCGCCAGCAGCCAATCGACGAACACCGGGGAGCTGTTCTTT.

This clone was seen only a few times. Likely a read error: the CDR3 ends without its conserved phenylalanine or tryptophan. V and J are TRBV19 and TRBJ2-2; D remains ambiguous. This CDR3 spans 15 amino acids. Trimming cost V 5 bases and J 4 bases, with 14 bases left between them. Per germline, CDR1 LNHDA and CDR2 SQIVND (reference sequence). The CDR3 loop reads CASSEIWDPTGELFP. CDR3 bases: TGTGCCAGTAGTGAAATTTGGGATCCCACCGGGGAGCTGTTTCCT.

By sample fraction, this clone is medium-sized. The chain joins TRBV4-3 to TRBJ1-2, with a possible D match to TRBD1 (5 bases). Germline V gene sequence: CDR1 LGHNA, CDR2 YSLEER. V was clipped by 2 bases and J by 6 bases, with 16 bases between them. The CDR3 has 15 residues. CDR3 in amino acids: CASSQQSGGFHGYTF. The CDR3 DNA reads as TGCGCCAGCAGCCAACAATCGGGGGGATTCCATGGCTACACCTTC.

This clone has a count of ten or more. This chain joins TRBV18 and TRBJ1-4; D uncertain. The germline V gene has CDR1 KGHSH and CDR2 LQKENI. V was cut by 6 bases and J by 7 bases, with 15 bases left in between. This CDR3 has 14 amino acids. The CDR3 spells CASSPHSVGEKLFF. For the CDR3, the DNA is TGTGCCAGCTCTCCTCACTCGGTGGGTGAAAAACTGTTTTTT.

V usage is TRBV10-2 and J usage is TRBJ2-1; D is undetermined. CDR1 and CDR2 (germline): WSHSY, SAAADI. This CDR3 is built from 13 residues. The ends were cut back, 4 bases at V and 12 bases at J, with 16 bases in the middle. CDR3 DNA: TGCGCCAGCAGTGGGTCGGGCGTATATCGGCAGTTCTTC. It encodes CASSGSGVYRQFF.

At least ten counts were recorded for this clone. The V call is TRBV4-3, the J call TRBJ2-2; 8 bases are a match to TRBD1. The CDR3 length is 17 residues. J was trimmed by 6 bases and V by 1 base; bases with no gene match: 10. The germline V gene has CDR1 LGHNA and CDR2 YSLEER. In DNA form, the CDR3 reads TGCGCCAGCAGCCAAGGGGCCTACCAGGGGGCCCCCGGGGAGCTGTTTTTT. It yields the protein CASSQGAYQGAPGELFF.

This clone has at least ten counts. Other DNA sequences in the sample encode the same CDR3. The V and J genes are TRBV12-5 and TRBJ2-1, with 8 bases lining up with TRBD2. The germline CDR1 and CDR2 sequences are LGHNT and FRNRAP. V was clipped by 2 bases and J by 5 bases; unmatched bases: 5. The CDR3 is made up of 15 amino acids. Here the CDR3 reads CASGLKAGDHNEQFF. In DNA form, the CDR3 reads TGTGCTAGTGGTTTGAAAGCGGGAGACCACAATGAGCAGTTCTTC.

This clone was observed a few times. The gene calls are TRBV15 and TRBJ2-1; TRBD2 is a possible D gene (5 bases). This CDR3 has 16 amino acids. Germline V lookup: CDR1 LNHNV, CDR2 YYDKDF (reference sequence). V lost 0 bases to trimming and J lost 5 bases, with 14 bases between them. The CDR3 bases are TGTGCCACCAGCAGAGATAATTTGAGGGAAGACAATGAGCAGTTCTTC. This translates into CATSRDNLREDNEQFF.

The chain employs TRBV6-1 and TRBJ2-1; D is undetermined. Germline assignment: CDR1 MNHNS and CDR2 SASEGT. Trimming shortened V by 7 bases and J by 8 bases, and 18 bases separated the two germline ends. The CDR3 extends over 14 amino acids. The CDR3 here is CASTSSYLSDEQFF. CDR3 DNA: TGTGCCAGCACGTCTTCGTACCTCTCCGATGAGCAGTTCTTC.

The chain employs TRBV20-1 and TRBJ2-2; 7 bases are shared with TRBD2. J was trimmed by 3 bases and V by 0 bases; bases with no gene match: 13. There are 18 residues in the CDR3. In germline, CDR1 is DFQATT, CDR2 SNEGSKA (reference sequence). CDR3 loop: CSARDTPTMREHTGELFF. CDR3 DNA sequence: TGCAGTGCTAGAGATACCCCAACTATGCGGGAGCACACCGGGGAGCTGTTTTTT.

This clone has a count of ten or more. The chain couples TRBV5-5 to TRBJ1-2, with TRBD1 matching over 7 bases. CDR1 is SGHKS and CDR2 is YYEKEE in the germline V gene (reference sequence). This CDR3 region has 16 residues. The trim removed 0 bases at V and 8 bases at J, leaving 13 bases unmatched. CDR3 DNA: TGTGCCAGCAGCTTGGAGGGGGCACCTACGCCTGGGGGCTACACCTTC. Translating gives CASSLEGAPTPGGYTF.

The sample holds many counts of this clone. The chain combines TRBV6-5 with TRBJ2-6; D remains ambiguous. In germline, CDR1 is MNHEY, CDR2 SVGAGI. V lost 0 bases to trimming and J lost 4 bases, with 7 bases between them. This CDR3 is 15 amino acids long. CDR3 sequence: CASSYSVGGANVLTF. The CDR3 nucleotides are TGTGCCAGCAGTTACTCGGTGGGAGGGGCCAACGTCCTGACTTTC.

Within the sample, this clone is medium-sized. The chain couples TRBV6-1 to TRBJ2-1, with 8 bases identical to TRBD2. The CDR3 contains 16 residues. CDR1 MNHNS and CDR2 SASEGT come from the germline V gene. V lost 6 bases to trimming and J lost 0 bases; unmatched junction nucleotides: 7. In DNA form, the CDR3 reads TGTGCCAGCAGCAGCGGGGGACGGAGCTCCTACAATGAGCAGTTCTTC. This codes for CASSSGGRSSYNEQFF.

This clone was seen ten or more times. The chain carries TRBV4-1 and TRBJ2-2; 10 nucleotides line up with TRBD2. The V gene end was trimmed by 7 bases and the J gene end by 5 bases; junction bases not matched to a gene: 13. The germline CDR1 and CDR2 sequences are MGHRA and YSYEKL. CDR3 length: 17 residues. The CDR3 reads CASNQGLAGGRTGELFF. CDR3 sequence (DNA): TGCGCCAGCAACCAGGGGTTAGCGGGAGGCAGGACCGGGGAGCTGTTTTTT.

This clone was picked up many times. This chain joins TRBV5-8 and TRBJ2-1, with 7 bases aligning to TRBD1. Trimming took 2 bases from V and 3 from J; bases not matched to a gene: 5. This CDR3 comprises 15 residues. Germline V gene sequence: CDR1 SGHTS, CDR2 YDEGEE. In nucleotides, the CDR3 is TGTGCCAGCAGCTTTGGGGACAGACACTACAATGAGCAGTTCTTC. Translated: CASSFGDRHYNEQFF.

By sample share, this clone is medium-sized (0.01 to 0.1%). The CDR3 DNA is TGCGCCAGCAGCTTGGAGGGCTCGGCGGGACCGACCTACAATGAGCAGTTCTTC. Protein sequence: CASSLEGSAGPTYNEQFF. V and J are TRBV5-1 and TRBJ2-1, with TRBD2 as a possible D gene (6 bases). Germline CDR1 reads SGHRS; CDR2 reads YFSETQ. V was clipped by 0 bases and J by 2 bases, with 18 bases between them. The CDR3 length is 18 residues.

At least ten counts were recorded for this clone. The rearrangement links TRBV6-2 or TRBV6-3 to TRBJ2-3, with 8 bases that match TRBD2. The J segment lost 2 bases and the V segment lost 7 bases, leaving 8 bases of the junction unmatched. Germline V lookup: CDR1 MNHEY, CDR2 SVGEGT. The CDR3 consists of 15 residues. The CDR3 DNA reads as TGTGCCAGCAAAGGAGCGGGGGTTCACACAGATACGCAGTATTTT. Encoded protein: CASKGAGVHTDTQYF.

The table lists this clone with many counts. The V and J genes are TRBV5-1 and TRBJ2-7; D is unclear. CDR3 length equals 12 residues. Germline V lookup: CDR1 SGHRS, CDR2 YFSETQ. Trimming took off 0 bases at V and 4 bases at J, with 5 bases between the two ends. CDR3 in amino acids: CASSLDRYEQYF. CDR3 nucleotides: TGCGCCAGCAGCTTGGACCGGTACGAGCAGTACTTC.